This is a list of T cell receptor beta chains from one sample in a study of blood T cells in healthy people across ages. In TCRdb, the 5' RACE reads were re-called with MiXCR into one record per CDR3 protein. The sample holds 550,000 to 800,000 distinct CDR3 sequences, around 32% seen once. Specimen: blood. These receptors were taken from a woman aged 80 or over in good health. Each CDR3 is given with its conserved first and last residue. The order of the fields is D gene, V gene, J gene, clone size, CDR3 DNA, CDR3 protein. D genes are given only for firm matches. A clone size is listed for some rows: how often the clone was seen (once, few, many), or a class if it is expanded.

TRBD1,TRBV28,TRBJ2-5,-,TGTGCCAGCAGTTTATTCCGAGGGACAGAAGAGACCCAGTACTTC,CASSLFRGTEETQYF
-,TRBV12-2,TRBJ2-3,-,TGTGCAAGTCGCTTAGCCAGCGGGGGACCTACTAGCACAGATACGCAGTATTTT,CASRLASGGPTSTDTQYF
-,TRBV11-2,TRBJ2-3,many,TGTGCCAGCAGCCCGATCGGGGGTTCCACAGATACGCAGTATTTT,CASSPIGGSTDTQYF
-,TRBV7-9,TRBJ2-1,many,TGTGCCAGCAGCTTAGGAGGGGGTAAGGTTTTGAATGAGCAGTTCTTC,CASSLGGGKVLNEQFF
TRBD1,TRBV9,TRBJ2-2,once,TGTGCCAGCAGCACCAATATGGACAGGACGAACACCGGGGAGCTGTTTTTT,CASSTNMDRTNTGELFF
TRBD2,TRBV20-1,TRBJ2-5,many,TGCAGTGCTATTGGACTAGCCTATGAGACCCAGTACTTC,CSAIGLAYETQYF
TRBD1,TRBV7-2,TRBJ2-7,many,TGTGCCAGCAGCTTAGGAGGGGGCGCGGGTGAGCAGTACTTC,CASSLGGGAGEQYF
TRBD1,TRBV29-1,TRBJ1-1,-,TGCAGCGCCCGGACAGGGGCGAACACTGAAGCTTTCTTT,CSARTGANTEAFF
TRBD2,TRBV20-1,TRBJ2-1,many,TGCAGTGCTAGAGATAGCGGGATTGCGTTATACAATGAGCAGTTCTTC,CSARDSGIALYNEQFF
-,TRBV7-9,TRBJ2-7,-,TGTGCCAGCAGCTTAGCTGATAGAGAATTCAACTACGAGCAGTACTTC,CASSLADREFNYEQYF
TRBD1,TRBV29-1,TRBJ2-2,many,TGCAGCGCAAGGACAGGGGGCACCGGGGAGCTGTTTTTT,CSARTGGTGELFF
-,TRBV29-1,TRBJ1-2,many,TGCAGCGTTGGCCTTGGAGGGAATGGCTACACCTTC,CSVGLGGNGYTF
TRBD1,TRBV7-9,TRBJ1-1,many,TGTGCCAGCAGCCCGCAGGGGGAGACTGAAGCTTTCTTT,CASSPQGETEAFF
-,TRBV20-1,TRBJ2-1,-,TGCAGTGCTAAAGAGCCAGGCGCCTACAATGAGCAGTTCTTC,CSAKEPGAYNEQFF
TRBD1,TRBV15,TRBJ1-2,many,TGTGCCACCAGCAGTGGGACAGGGGGCAACTATGGCTACACCTTC,CATSSGTGGNYGYTF
-,TRBV12-3/TRBV12-4,TRBJ2-7,many,TGTGCCAGCAGTTTCGTCCTCTACGAGCAGTACTTC,CASSFVLYEQYF
TRBD2,TRBV2,TRBJ2-7,-,TGTGCCAGCCGGACTAGCGGGAGGTCCTACGAGCAGTACTTC,CASRTSGRSYEQYF
-,TRBV4-2,TRBJ1-2,many,TGTGCCAGCAGCCAAGATCAGACAAGAGTCTATGGCTACACCTTC,CASSQDQTRVYGYTF
TRBD2,TRBV6-5,TRBJ2-1,-,TGTGCCAGCAGTTACTCGGGACTAGCGGGAGGGAGGAATGAGCAGTTCTTC,CASSYSGLAGGRNEQFF
TRBD1,TRBV6-5,TRBJ1-1,many,TGTGCCAGCAGTCATAACAGGGGTACTGAAGCTTTCTTT,CASSHNRGTEAFF
-,TRBV7-8,TRBJ2-1,-,TGTGCCAGCAGCTTACCTGACAATGAGCAGTTCTTC,CASSLPDNEQFF
-,TRBV6-5,TRBJ2-3,many,TGTGCCAGCAGTCCGAGCGAGATCCTGGGCACAGATACGCAGTATTTT,CASSPSEILGTDTQYF
-,TRBV20-1,TRBJ2-5,-,TGCAGTGCTGAACAGGGTGGCAATGAGCAGTACTTC,CSAEQGGNEQYF
-,TRBV7-2,TRBJ1-4,many,TGTGCCAGCAGCTTTGGGGGGGAAACTAATGAAAAACTGTTTTTT,CASSFGGETNEKLFF
-,TRBV10-3,TRBJ2-1,many,TGTGCCATCAGCGATTTACCTCTAGGGGGGGGGGCAAGGGAGCAGTTCTTC,CAISDLPLGGGAREQFF
-,TRBV7-8,TRBJ2-1,-,TGTGCCAGCAGCTCCGAGTTTTACGATGAGCAGTTCTTC,CASSSEFYDEQFF
TRBD1,TRBV30,TRBJ1-4,-,TGTGCCTGGAGTCGGAGACAGGGGGAAAAACTGTTTTTT,CAWSRRQGEKLFF
-,TRBV29-1,TRBJ2-7,once,TGCAGCGTTCAACGATGGGGAGGGACAGGTACCTACGAGCAGTACTTC,CSVQRWGGTGTYEQYF
-,TRBV6-1,TRBJ1-5,-,TGTGCCAGCAGTCTAATGGGGGAGGGCAATCAGCCCCAGCATTTT,CASSLMGEGNQPQHF
TRBD1,TRBV27,TRBJ1-5,-,TGTGCCAGCGGAACGACAGGGGGCCAGCCCCAGCATTTT,CASGTTGGQPQHF
TRBD1,TRBV11-2,TRBJ2-5,-,TGTGCCAGCAGCTTACCCTATGACAGGGGGAAGACCCAGTACTTC,CASSLPYDRGKTQYF
-,TRBV6-2/TRBV6-3,TRBJ1-3,-,TGTGCCAGCAGTTACTCCGACACTGGGATATATTTT,CASSYSDTGIYF
TRBD2,TRBV4-1,TRBJ2-7,-,TGCGCCAGCAGCACGGGACTAGCGGGGTACTACGAGCAGTACTTC,CASSTGLAGYYEQYF
TRBD1,TRBV7-9,TRBJ1-1,many,TGTGCCAGCAGCTTAAGGTCAGGGGGGATGAACACTGAAGCTTTCTTT,CASSLRSGGMNTEAFF
-,TRBV7-8,TRBJ2-7,many,TGTGCCAGCAGCTTAGCGTCCGGTTTTGGGCAGTACTTC,CASSLASGFGQYF
-,TRBV28,TRBJ1-1,once,TGTGCCAGCAGTTACATCCAGAACACTGAAGCTTTCTTT,CASSYIQNTEAFF
TRBD1,TRBV5-1,TRBJ2-7,few,TGCGCCAGCAGATCCGGGACAGGGGAGAACGAGCAGTACTTC,CASRSGTGENEQYF
-,TRBV2,TRBJ2-1,-,TGTGCCAGCAGTGAAATGGGCGGTGAGCAGTTCTTC,CASSEMGGEQFF
TRBD1,TRBV3-1,TRBJ1-1,few,TGTGCCAGCAGACGCAGGACAGGAGTTACTGAAGCTTTCTTT,CASRRRTGVTEAFF
-,TRBV29-1,TRBJ1-1,-,TGCAGCGTCGAACCCCCTTTGGGGACTGAAGCTTTCTTT,CSVEPPLGTEAFF
-,TRBV6-6,TRBJ1-1,few,TGTGCCAGCAGTTACGACGGGGACACTGAAGCTTTCTTT,CASSYDGDTEAFF
TRBD1,TRBV12-3/TRBV12-4,TRBJ1-4,many,TGTGCCAGCAGTTTAGGGACAGGGATTGAAAAACTGTTTTTT,CASSLGTGIEKLFF
-,TRBV19,TRBJ1-5,-,TGTGCCAGTAGTGTAGATCTGGCAGGGAATCAGCCCCAGCATTTT,CASSVDLAGNQPQHF
-,TRBV30,TRBJ1-6,many,TGTGCCTGGAGCGGAGACAAACCTTCACCCCTCCACTTT,CAWSGDKPSPLHF
-,TRBV5-1,TRBJ2-1,-,TGCGCCAGCAGCTTGGTTGCAGGGTCGAGAAATGAGCAGTTCTTC,CASSLVAGSRNEQFF
TRBD2,TRBV20-1,TRBJ2-5,-,TGCAGTGCCCCGCGGGGGTCCCCACAAGAGACCCAGTACTTC,CSAPRGSPQETQYF